This TCR beta chain comes out of a study of blood T cell repertoires in COVID-19. Looking at the study overall: Sample material is recorded as cDNA or gDNA derived from T cells, B-cell-depleted T cells, or PBMCs.

The CDR3 has 14 residues. Germline loops: CDR1 LGHNA, CDR2 YNFKEQ. The V end lost 0 bases, the J end lost 11 bases, and 11 bases lay between the germline ends. The method was immunoSEQ multiplex PCR; TCRdb's version includes in-frame clones alone and lacks a portion of them. The table lists 200,000 to 250,000 clones, roughly 84% of them singletons. This clone was counted once. Sequencing was carried out using peripheral blood. The rearrangement joins TRBV4-2 to TRBJ1-6, with TRBD1 as a possible D gene (5 bases). This clonotype was obtained from a woman over 75 with acute or convalescent COVID-19. This chain's CDR3 is CASSQDGHLTPLHF. CDR3 in DNA: TGTGCCAGCAGCCAAGATGGACATCTTACACCCCTCCACTTT.